These 3 T cell receptor beta chains originate from one sample sequenced in a study of immune cell composition in non-small cell lung cancer. The data were produced by immunoSEQ multiplex PCR, yet TCRdb's version contains in-frame clones alone and is incomplete. The sample lists some 14,000 clones, about 85% occurring once. Material: lung tumor tissue. The receptors here all came from a human donor with non-small cell lung cancer.

A note on this clone: Other DNA sequences in the sample encode the same CDR3. The rearrangement links TRBV19 to TRBJ1-1; 9 bases match TRBD1. Germline V gene lookup returns CDR1 LNHDA and CDR2 SQIVND (reference sequence). V lost 6 bases and J lost 8; bases outside the gene matches: 10. There are 14 residues in the CDR3. The CDR3 DNA reads as TGTGCCAGTAGGCTTGTCGACAGGGGGACCGAAGCTTTCTTT. Translation: CASRLVDRGTEAFF.

This chain joins TRBV6-5 and TRBJ2-7; TRBD2 aligns across 12 bases. The V gene's germline CDR1 is MNHEY and CDR2 SVGAGI. The junction had 6 bases not matched to a gene; V was cut back by 5 bases and J by 4 bases. The CDR3 runs to 15 residues. CDR3 DNA: TGTGCCAGCAGTCCCAGGACTAGCGGGGAATACGAGCAGTACTTC. As protein: CASSPRTSGEYEQYF.

The V call is TRBV6-4, the J call TRBJ2-1; 11 nucleotides align to TRBD2. This CDR3 region has 16 residues. Losses at the gene ends were 0 bases for V and 3 bases for J; bases not matched to a gene: 1. Germline-derived CDR1 and CDR2 are MRHNA and SNTAGT. This CDR3 reads CASSDSLAGDYNEQFF. CDR3 DNA sequence: TGTGCCAGCAGTGACTCACTAGCGGGAGACTACAATGAGCAGTTCTTC.